What follows are 19 T cell receptor beta chains derived from one specimen sequenced in a study of T cells in localized non-small cell lung cancer. Here immunoSEQ multiplex PCR was the method, and the copy in TCRdb shows in-frame clones only, minus some. The sample shows fewer than 40,000 clones, approximately 86% of them seen only once. The sample here was peripheral blood mononuclear cells, taken before any cancer treatment. The receptors here all came from a man aged 35-69 years with stage III lung adenocarcinoma.

The count of this clone is one. J is TRBJ1-2 and V is TRBV19; no firm D call. Germline CDR1 and CDR2: LNHDA and SQIVND (reference sequence). This CDR3 comprises 17 residues. Trimming shortened V by 5 bases and J by 3 bases, and 22 bases separated the two germline ends. CDR3 amino acids: CASSASSTRIAHYGYTF. CDR3 bases: TGTGCCAGTAGTGCGTCCTCGACCCGTATAGCTCACTATGGCTACACCTTC. Together with reference TRBV19 and TRBJ1-2, the CDR3 gives the full variable domain: DGGITQSPKYLFRKEGQNVTLSCEQNLNHDAMYWYRQDPGQGLRLIYYSQIVNDFQKGDIAEGYSVSREKKESFPLTVTSAQKNPTAFYLCASSASSTRIAHYGYTFGSGTRLTVV.

The DNA for the CDR3 is TGTGCCAGCAGCCCACCTCACTCCCCAAGGTGGTTCCACGAGCAGTACTTC. This translates into CASSPPHSPRWFHEQYF. The chain uses TRBV9 and TRBJ2-7, with D uncertain. Germline-derived CDR1 and CDR2 are SGDLS and YYNGEE. The CDR3 totals 17 residues. The V end was cut by 4 bases, the J end by 5 bases, with 25 bases between.

The chain recombines TRBV7-6 with TRBJ2-1; 8 bases map to TRBD2. The CDR3 contains 16 residues. J was trimmed by 9 bases and V by 3 bases; bases with no gene match: 13. The germline V gene encodes CDR1 SGHVS and CDR2 FNYEAQ. The CDR3 sequence: CASSFAPRPGGSEQFF. The DNA of the CDR3 is TGTGCCAGCAGCTTCGCCCCACGGCCGGGGGGGAGTGAGCAGTTCTTC. The full variable domain, with the rest looked up from reference TRBV7-6 and TRBJ2-1, is GAGVSQSPRYKVTKRGQDVALRCDPISGHVSLYWYRQALGQGPEFLTYFNYEAQQDKSGLPNDRFSAERPEGSISTLTIQRTEQRDSAMYRCASSFAPRPGGSEQFFGPGTRLTVL.

This clone appeared once. J is TRBJ2-2 and V is TRBV2; 7 bases align to TRBD2. The CDR3 loop spans 15 amino acids. Germline V lookup: CDR1 SNHLY, CDR2 FYNNEI. V shed 4 bases and J 1 base; nucleotides not matched to a gene: 3. CDR3 amino acids: CASSGQRGNTGELFF. The CDR3 nucleotides read TGTGCCAGCAGTGGCCAGCGGGGGAACACCGGGGAGCTGTTTTTT.

J is TRBJ2-5 and V is TRBV15; D remains unclear. The CDR3 covers 14 residues. Germline CDR1 is LNHNV and CDR2 is YYDKDF (reference sequence). V was pared by 0 bases and J by 5 bases, with 10 bases between. The CDR3 sequence is CATSRDRIGETQYF. The CDR3 DNA sequence: TGTGCCACCAGCAGAGACAGGATCGGGGAGACCCAGTACTTC.

This chain connects TRBV6-6 to TRBJ1-5, with D hard to call. Germline V gives CDR1 MNHNY, CDR2 SVGAGI (reference sequence). V lost 3 bases to trimming and J lost 7 bases, with 10 bases between them. This CDR3 spans 13 amino acids. The CDR3 reads CASSYGKEQPQHF. Here the CDR3 DNA reads TGTGCCAGCAGTTATGGGAAGGAACAGCCCCAGCATTTT.

The chain combines TRBV6-5 with TRBJ1-3; D gene ambiguous. V shed 6 bases and J shed 0 bases, with 9 bases lying between them. Germline CDR1 reads MNHEY; CDR2 reads SVGAGI. CDR3 length: 14 amino acids. The chain's CDR3 is CASRGQDSGNTIYF. DNA for the CDR3: TGTGCCAGCAGAGGGCAAGACTCTGGAAACACCATATATTTT.

This clone is termed medium-sized. V gene TRBV7-2 combines with J gene TRBJ1-2; the D gene is possibly TRBD1 (6 bases). CDR1 SGHTA and CDR2 FQGNSA come from the germline V gene. CDR3 length: 15 amino acids. The V end lost 5 bases, the J end lost 3 bases, and 16 bases lay between the germline ends. CDR3 DNA: TGTGCCAGCAGCCCATTAGACAGGTCCCACTATGGCTACACCTTC. It encodes CASSPLDRSHYGYTF.

The chain joins TRBV5-1 to TRBJ2-1, with D perhaps TRBD1 or TRBD2 (5 bases each). This CDR3 spans 13 amino acids. CDR1 and CDR2 from the germline V gene are SGHRS and YFSETQ. The ends were cut back, 4 bases at V and 5 bases at J, with 10 bases in the middle. The CDR3 sequence is CASSIQGHNEQFF. The CDR3 coding sequence is TGCGCCAGCAGCATTCAGGGACACAATGAGCAGTTCTTC. The whole variable domain, remainder taken from reference TRBV5-1 and TRBJ2-1, is KAGVTQTPRYLIKTRGQQVTLSCSPISGHRSVSWYQQTPGQGLQFLFEYFSETQRNKGNFPGRFSGRQFSNSRSEMNVSTLELGDSALYLCASSIQGHNEQFFGPGTRLTVL.

The V call is TRBV11-1, the J call TRBJ1-2; TRBD1 might be the D (6 bases). The CDR3 runs to 15 residues. Germline CDR1 is SGHAT and CDR2 is FQDESV (reference sequence). V was trimmed by 4 bases and J by 5 bases, leaving 17 bases between them. Here the CDR3 DNA reads TGTGCCAGCAGCTCACGCCAGGGGACTCAATATGGCTACACCTTC. Encoded protein: CASSSRQGTQYGYTF.

V gene TRBV4-3 combines with J gene TRBJ2-3; D call uncertain. V gave up 1 base and J gave up 8 bases, with 13 bases separating them. The CDR3 extends over 14 amino acids. CDR1 LGHNA and CDR2 YSLEER come from the germline V gene. Here the CDR3 DNA reads TGCGCCAGCAGCCAAGTGGAATCGGGTGGTACGCAGTATTTT. Encoded protein: CASSQVESGGTQYF.

The chain uses TRBV7-2 and TRBJ2-1; 7 positions agree with TRBD1. The CDR3 has 13 amino acids. Trimming removed 5 bases from V and 8 bases from J; junction bases left unmatched: 6. Germline CDR1 SGHTA, CDR2 FQGNSA. CDR3 sequence reads: CASSPGQRYEQFF. The CDR3 DNA reads as TGTGCCAGCAGCCCGGGACAGAGGTATGAGCAGTTCTTC.

V usage is TRBV7-8 and J usage is TRBJ2-5; 10 bases align to TRBD2. V shed 1 base and J 1 base; nucleotides not matched to a gene: 12. The CDR3 contains 19 residues. Germline-derived CDR1 and CDR2 are SGHVS and FQNEAQ. CDR3 sequence (DNA): TGTGCCAGCAGCTTAGTCAGTCTAGCGGGGGCCCCGGCCCAAGAGACCCAGTACTTC. Its protein is CASSLVSLAGAPAQETQYF.

The CDR3 sequence: CASSLSPAVSDTQYF. In nucleotides, the CDR3 is TGTGCCAGCAGCTTAAGTCCGGCAGTTTCCGATACGCAGTATTTT. This chain uses TRBV7-3 with TRBJ2-3; no clear D gene. The CDR3 extends over 15 amino acids. Trimming stripped 1 base from V and 6 bases from J, with 14 bases between. In germline, CDR1 is SGHTA, CDR2 FQGTGA.

V and J are TRBV28 and TRBJ1-4; D might be TRBD1 (6 bases). Germline CDR1 is MDHEN and CDR2 is SYDVKM. The CDR3 is 15 residues long. Trimming shortened V by 4 bases and J by 4 bases, and 13 bases separated the two germline ends. The CDR3 protein is CASSSMTGYNEKLFF. The CDR3, as DNA: TGTGCCAGCAGTTCCATGACAGGATATAATGAAAAACTGTTTTTT.

The gene calls are TRBV28 and TRBJ1-5; 9 bases align to TRBD1. The CDR3 spans 18 residues. V shed 2 bases and J 2 bases; nucleotides not matched to a gene: 10. Germline V CDR1 and CDR2: MDHEN, SYDVKM. CDR3 sequence: CASSLSGTGLWGNQPQHF. The CDR3 DNA is TGTGCCAGCAGTTTAAGTGGGACAGGGCTTTGGGGCAATCAGCCCCAGCATTTT.

The genes are TRBV7-8 and TRBJ2-5; a possible D gene is TRBD1 (6 bases). The V gene's germline CDR1 is SGHVS and CDR2 FQNEAQ. Between the trimmed V and J ends, which lost 5 bases and 5 bases, there was a span of 21 bases. CDR3 size: 16 residues. CDR3 protein: CASSPRGEFSLETQYF. The DNA for the CDR3 is TGTGCCAGCAGCCCCAGGGGCGAATTCAGTTTGGAGACCCAGTACTTC.

The chain links TRBV19 to TRBJ2-7; 9 nucleotides align to TRBD1. The CDR3 sequence is 12 residues long. The trim removed 10 bases at V and 5 bases at J, leaving 6 bases unmatched. Germline V lookup: CDR1 LNHDA, CDR2 SQIVND (reference sequence). The CDR3 bases are TGTGCCACCCAGACAGGGGGGAACGAGCAGTACTTC. Its translation: CATQTGGNEQYF.

The CDR3 nucleotides are TGTGCCAGCAGCTCCCACACCGGGACTAGCTTCTTTGAAGATGAGCAGTTCTTC. As protein: CASSSHTGTSFFEDEQFF. The chain recombines TRBV9 with TRBJ2-1; TRBD2 matches 9 bases. Unmatched junction bases numbered 19, after V lost 4 bases and J lost 8 bases. The CDR3 spans 18 residues. Germline assignment: CDR1 SGDLS and CDR2 YYNGEE.